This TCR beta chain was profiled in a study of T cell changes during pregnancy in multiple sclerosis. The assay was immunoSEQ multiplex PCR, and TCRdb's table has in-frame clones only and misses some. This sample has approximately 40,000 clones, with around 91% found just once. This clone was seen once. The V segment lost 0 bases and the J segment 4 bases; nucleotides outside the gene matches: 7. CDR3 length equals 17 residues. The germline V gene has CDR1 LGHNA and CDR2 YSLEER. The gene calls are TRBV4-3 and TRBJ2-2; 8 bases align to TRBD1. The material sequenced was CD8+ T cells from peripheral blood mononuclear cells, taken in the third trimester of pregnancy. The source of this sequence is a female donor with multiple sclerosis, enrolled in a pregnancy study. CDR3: CASSQEDRAVFTGELFF. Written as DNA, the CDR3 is TGCGCCAGCAGCCAAGAGGACAGGGCCGTTTTCACCGGGGAGCTGTTTTTT.